The clone carrying this T cell receptor (beta chain) was detected a few times. Its antigen remains unknown. This PCR relied on a set of 60 Vbeta primers and 13 Jbeta primers. Study processing details: Among the unique TCR beta chains that a later analysis counted, about 86 million in all, 10 million to 11 million were shared. Sequencing used immunoSEQ multiplex PCR; TCRdb keeps in-frame clones, though not all of them. V and J calls and clone size come straight from that table; D and trimming were deduced from the DNA. The sample holds 100,000 to 150,000 clones, about 85% seen once. This specimen belongs to a study of cytomegalovirus exposure and HLA in healthy donors. Study-level findings and limits: Follow-up analysis found HLA locus-dependent TCR association rates, highest for DRB1 and lowest for HLA-C.

The receptor's source is a boy younger than 18 in good health and CMV-seronegative. Sequencing used PBMCs.

The CDR3 DNA reads TGTGCCAGCAGCTTAGGACAGGAAACTCAGCCCCAGCATTTT. This translates into CASSLGQETQPQHF. The rearrangement links TRBV7-9 to TRBJ1-5; weak D call: TRBD1 (6 bases). Trimming took 1 base from V and 6 from J, leaving 10 bases between them. Germline lookup yields CDR1 SEHNR and CDR2 FQNEAQ (reference sequence). The CDR3 length is 14 residues.